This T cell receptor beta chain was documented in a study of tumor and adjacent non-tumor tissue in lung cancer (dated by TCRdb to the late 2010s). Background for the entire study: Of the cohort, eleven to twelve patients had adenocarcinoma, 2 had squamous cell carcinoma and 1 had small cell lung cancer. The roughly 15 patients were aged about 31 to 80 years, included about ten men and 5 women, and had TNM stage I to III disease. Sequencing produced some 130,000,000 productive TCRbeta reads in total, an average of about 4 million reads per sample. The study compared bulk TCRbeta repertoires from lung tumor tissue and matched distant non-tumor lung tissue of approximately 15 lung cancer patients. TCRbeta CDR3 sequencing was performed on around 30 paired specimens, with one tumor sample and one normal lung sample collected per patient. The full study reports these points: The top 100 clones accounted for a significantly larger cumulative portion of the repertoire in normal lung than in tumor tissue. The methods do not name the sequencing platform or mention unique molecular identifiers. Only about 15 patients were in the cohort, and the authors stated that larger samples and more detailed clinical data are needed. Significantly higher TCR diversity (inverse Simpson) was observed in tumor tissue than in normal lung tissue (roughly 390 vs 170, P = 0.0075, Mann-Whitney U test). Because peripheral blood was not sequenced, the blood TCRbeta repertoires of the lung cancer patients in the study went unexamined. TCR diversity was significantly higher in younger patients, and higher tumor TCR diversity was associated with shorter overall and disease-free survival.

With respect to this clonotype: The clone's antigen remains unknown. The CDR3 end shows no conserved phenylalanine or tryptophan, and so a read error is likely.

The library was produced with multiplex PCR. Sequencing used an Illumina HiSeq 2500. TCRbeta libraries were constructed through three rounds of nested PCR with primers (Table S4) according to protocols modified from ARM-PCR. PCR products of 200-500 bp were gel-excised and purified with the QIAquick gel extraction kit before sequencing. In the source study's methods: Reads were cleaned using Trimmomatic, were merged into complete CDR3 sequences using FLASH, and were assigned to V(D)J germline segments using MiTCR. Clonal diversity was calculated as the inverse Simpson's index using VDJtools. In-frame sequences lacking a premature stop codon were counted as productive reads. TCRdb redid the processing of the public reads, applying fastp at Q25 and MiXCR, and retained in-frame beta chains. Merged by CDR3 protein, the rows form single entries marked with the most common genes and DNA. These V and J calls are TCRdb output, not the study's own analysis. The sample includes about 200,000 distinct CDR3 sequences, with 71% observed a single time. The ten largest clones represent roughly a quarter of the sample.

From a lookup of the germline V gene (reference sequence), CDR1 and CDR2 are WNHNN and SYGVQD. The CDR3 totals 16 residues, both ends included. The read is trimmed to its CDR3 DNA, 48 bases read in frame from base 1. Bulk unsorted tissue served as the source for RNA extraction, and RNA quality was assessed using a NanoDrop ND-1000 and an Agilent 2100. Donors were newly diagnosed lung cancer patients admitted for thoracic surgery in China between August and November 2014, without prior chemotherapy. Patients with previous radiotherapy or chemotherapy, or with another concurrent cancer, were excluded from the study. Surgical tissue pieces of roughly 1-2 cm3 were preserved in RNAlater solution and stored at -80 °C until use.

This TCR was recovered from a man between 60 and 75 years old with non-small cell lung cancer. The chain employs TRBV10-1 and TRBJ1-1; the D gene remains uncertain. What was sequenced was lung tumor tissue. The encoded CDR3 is CASSESSELSNTEAFY. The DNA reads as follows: TGCGCCAGTAGTGAGTCTAGTGAGCTTTCGAACACTGAAGCTTTCTAT.